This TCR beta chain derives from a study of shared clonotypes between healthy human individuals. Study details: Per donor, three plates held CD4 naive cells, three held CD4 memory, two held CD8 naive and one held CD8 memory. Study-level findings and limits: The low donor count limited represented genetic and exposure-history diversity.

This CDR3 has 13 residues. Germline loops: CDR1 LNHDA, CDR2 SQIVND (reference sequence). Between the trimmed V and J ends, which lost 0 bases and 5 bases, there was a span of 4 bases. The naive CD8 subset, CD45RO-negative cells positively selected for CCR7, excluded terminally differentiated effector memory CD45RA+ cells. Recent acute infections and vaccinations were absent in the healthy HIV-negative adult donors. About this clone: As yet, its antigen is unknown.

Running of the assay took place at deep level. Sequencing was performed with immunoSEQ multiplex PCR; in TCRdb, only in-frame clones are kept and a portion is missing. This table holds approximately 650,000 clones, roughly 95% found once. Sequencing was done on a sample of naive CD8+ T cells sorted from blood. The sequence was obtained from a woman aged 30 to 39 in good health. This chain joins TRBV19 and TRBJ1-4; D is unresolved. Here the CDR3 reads CASSIDRNEKLFF. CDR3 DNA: TGTGCCAGTAGTATAGACCGAAATGAAAAACTGTTTTTT.